The 16 T cell receptor beta chains in this list originate from one sample, sequenced in a study of cytomegalovirus exposure and HLA in healthy donors. The PCR was carried out with 60 Vbeta primers and 13 Jbeta primers. The method was immunoSEQ multiplex PCR; TCRdb's version includes in-frame clones alone and lacks a portion of them. This table has more than 150,000 clones, around 86% appearing once. Sequencing was carried out using PBMCs. Receptors originate from a woman under 30 in good health and CMV-seronegative.

A remark on this clone: One end of the junction varies from germline; a read error may be responsible. V gene TRBV7-9 combines with J gene TRBJ2-7, with 9 bases that match TRBD1. Germline V gene sequence: CDR1 SEHNR, CDR2 FQNEAQ (reference sequence). The CDR3 has 15 residues. The CDR3 here is CSSTTGTGTIYEQYF. As DNA, the CDR3 is TGTTCCAGCACCACAGGGACAGGGACCATCTACGAGCAGTACTTC.

The J gene is TRBJ2-2, the V gene TRBV27; D is uncertain. This CDR3 is built from 13 residues. Germline-derived CDR1 and CDR2 are MNHEY and SMNVEV (reference sequence). Trimming removed 6 bases at V and 1 base at J, with 6 bases between. CDR3 protein: CASRSLNTGELFF. The CDR3 bases are TGTGCCAGCAGGTCCCTGAACACCGGGGAGCTGTTTTTT.

The J gene is TRBJ2-2, the V gene TRBV27; TRBD2 agrees at 9 bases. V lost 4 bases to trimming and J lost 6 bases; unmatched junction nucleotides: 6. Germline lookup yields CDR1 MNHEY and CDR2 SMNVEV (reference sequence). This CDR3 spans 15 amino acids. The CDR3 sequence: CASSSLAGFAGELFF. The CDR3, as DNA: TGTGCCAGCAGTTCCCTAGCGGGATTCGCCGGGGAGCTGTTTTTT.

V is TRBV7-6 and J is TRBJ2-2; 12 bases agree with TRBD2. CDR1 is SGHVS and CDR2 is FNYEAQ in the germline V gene. Trimming removed 5 bases from V and 2 bases from J; junction bases left unmatched: 6. The length of the CDR3 is 17 residues. The CDR3 DNA sequence: TGTGCCAGCAGCCCGACTAGCGGGGGCCCCAACACCGGGGAGCTGTTTTTT. Encoded protein: CASSPTSGGPNTGELFF.

The V call is TRBV9, the J call TRBJ2-1, with 7 bases identical to TRBD1. This CDR3 has 18 amino acids. The germline gives CDR1 SGDLS, CDR2 YYNGEE. Trimming at V came to 0 bases and at J to 0 bases, leaving 9 bases not matched to a gene. CDR3 in DNA: TGTGCCAGCAGCGTAGGAGGGGCCCGACAGGGCTCCTACAATGAGCAGTTCTTC. Protein sequence: CASSVGGARQGSYNEQFF.

The chain couples TRBV7-7 to TRBJ1-1; D might be TRBD1 (6 bases). Germline loops: CDR1 SSHAT, CDR2 FNYEAQ (reference sequence). Trimming shortened V by 7 bases and J by 2 bases, and 14 bases separated the two germline ends. This CDR3 is built from 14 residues. The CDR3 coding sequence is TGTGCCAGCATCTTTCAGGGGCTTAACACTGAAGCTTTCTTT. The encoded protein is CASIFQGLNTEAFF. Together with reference TRBV7-7 and TRBJ1-1, the CDR3 gives the full variable domain: GAGVSQSPRYKVTKRGQDVTLRCDPISSHATLYWYQQALGQGPEFLTYFNYEAQPDKSGLPSDRFSAERPEGSISTLTIQRTEQRDSAMYRCASIFQGLNTEAFFGQGTRLTVV.

The CDR3 sequence is CASSEGLADTYEQYF. DNA for the CDR3: TGCGCCAGCAGCGAGGGACTAGCGGATACCTACGAGCAGTACTTC. This chain uses TRBV4-1 with TRBJ2-7, with 11 bases lining up with TRBD2. The CDR3 is made up of 15 amino acids. After removal of 5 bases from V and 2 bases from J, the junction contained 5 bases not matched to a gene. Germline lookup yields CDR1 MGHRA and CDR2 YSYEKL.

The rearrangement joins TRBV27 to TRBJ2-3; 8 bases line up with TRBD2. The CDR3 length is 15 residues. V gave up 2 bases and J gave up 4 bases; unmatched junction bases: 5. The germline V gene has CDR1 MNHEY and CDR2 SMNVEV (reference sequence). The CDR3, as DNA: TGTGCCAGCAGTTTAGCGGGGGGCCCACCAGATACGCAGTATTTT. This encodes CASSLAGGPPDTQYF.

This chain links TRBV7-6 with TRBJ2-7; 7 nucleotides agree with TRBD2. Germline loops: CDR1 SGHVS, CDR2 FNYEAQ. The CDR3 totals 14 residues. V shed 0 bases and J 2 bases; nucleotides not matched to a gene: 1. The CDR3 spells CASSLAGLAYEQYF. The CDR3 nucleotides read TGTGCCAGCAGCTTAGCAGGACTAGCCTACGAGCAGTACTTC.

The chain uses TRBV28 and TRBJ1-2; maybe TRBD1 (6 bases). Germline V gene lookup returns CDR1 MDHEN and CDR2 SYDVKM. There are 12 residues in the CDR3. Trimming shortened V by 8 bases and J by 8 bases, and 15 bases separated the two germline ends. CDR3 loop: CASVGGLLGYTF. CDR3 bases: TGTGCCAGCGTCGGGGGGCTATTGGGCTACACCTTC.

V and J are TRBV29-1 and TRBJ2-7, with D perhaps TRBD1 (6 bases). The length of the CDR3 is 12 residues. The V gene lost 7 bases and the J gene lost 2 bases, with 12 bases spanning the gap. CDR1 and CDR2 from the germline V gene are SQVTM and ANQGSEA. CDR3 in DNA: TGCAGCGGAGCGGACAGTCCCTACGAGCAGTACTTC. Translating gives CSGADSPYEQYF.

V and J are TRBV2 and TRBJ1-4, with D perhaps TRBD1 (6 bases). Trimming shortened V by 6 bases and J by 8 bases, and 25 bases separated the two germline ends. Per the germline V gene, CDR1 is SNHLY and CDR2 is FYNNEI. The CDR3 extends over 17 amino acids. The CDR3 DNA is TGTGCCAGCAGGGACATCTTGGGGGCCGCCCGAGGGGAAAAACTGTTTTTT. This gives the protein CASRDILGAARGEKLFF.

The gene calls are TRBV5-1 and TRBJ2-1, with TRBD2 matching over 10 bases. The germline CDR1 and CDR2 sequences are SGHRS and YFSETQ. The V segment lost 5 bases and the J segment 2 bases; nucleotides outside the gene matches: 4. The CDR3 totals 15 residues. The DNA of the CDR3 is TGCGCCAGCAGGACAACTAGCGGGGCCTACAATGAGCAGTTCTTC. Translation: CASRTTSGAYNEQFF.

This clone was recorded a few times. The gene calls are TRBV5-1 and TRBJ1-6; 8 nucleotides align to TRBD1. The germline V gene encodes CDR1 SGHRS and CDR2 YFSETQ. This CDR3 spans 15 amino acids. V lost 2 bases to trimming and J lost 9 bases; unmatched junction nucleotides: 7. The CDR3 region has the DNA TGCGCCAGCAGCTTAGGGACAGGAGGGCGTTCACCCCTCCACTTT. Protein product: CASSLGTGGRSPLHF.

CDR3 bases: TGTGCCAGCAGCCCAGAGGTAGCGGGAGACGCGGAGCAGTTCTTC. This sequence encodes CASSPEVAGDAEQFF. The chain couples TRBV5-4 to TRBJ2-1; 9 bases line up with TRBD2. Per germline, CDR1 SGHNT and CDR2 YYREEE (reference sequence). The CDR3 runs to 15 residues. The trim removed 4 bases at V and 10 bases at J, leaving 12 bases unmatched. Supplemented by reference TRBV5-4 and TRBJ2-1, the full variable domain reads ETGVTQSPTHLIKTRGQQVTLRCSSQSGHNTVSWYQQALGQGPQFIFQYYREEENGRGNFPPRFSGLQFPNYSSELNVNALELDDSALYLCASSPEVAGDAEQFFGPGTRLTVL.

This clone was observed a single time. The V gene is TRBV28, the J gene TRBJ2-3, with D possibly being TRBD1 (6 bases). The V end lost 4 bases, the J end lost 7 bases, and 15 bases lay between the germline ends. The CDR3 contains 14 residues. CDR1 and CDR2 (germline): MDHEN, SYDVKM. CDR3 nucleotide sequence: TGTGCCAGCAGTTCCAGAGGGGGTAGGAATACGCAGTATTTT. It codes for CASSSRGGRNTQYF.